What follows is one T cell receptor (beta chain) and its context. This sample stems from a study of control samples from healthy donors and cancer patients. Using immunoSEQ multiplex PCR, the repertoire was profiled, and TCRdb retains in-frame clones only, with some absent. Of about 44,000 clones detected, approximately 70% appear once; the ten largest clones hold roughly 15%. Sequenced input: formalin-fixed, paraffin-embedded tissue. The receptor's source is a male donor with melanoma.

The CDR3 protein is CASTVTGADGYTF. CDR3 DNA: TGTGCCAGCACGGTCACAGGGGCGGATGGCTACACCTTC. The J gene is TRBJ1-2, the V gene TRBV6-5, with TRBD1 matching over 7 bases. There are 13 residues in the CDR3. Germline values: CDR1 MNHEY, CDR2 SVGAGI. The trim removed 7 bases at V and 6 bases at J, leaving 8 bases unmatched.